This section outlines one TCR beta chain sequence together with its context. The antigen remains undetermined. This specimen comes from a study of T cell repertoires in cytomegalovirus infection. The overall study: Through public TCR beta signatures, both CMV infection and matching HLA type were indicated.

Using its own MiXCR run on the reads, TCRdb lists one record per CDR3 protein. The data contain around 750,000 distinct CDR3 sequences, about 33% of them singletons. Germline-derived CDR1 and CDR2 are DFQATT and SNEGSKA (reference sequence). V lost 0 bases and J lost 6, with 12 bases in between. The length of the CDR3 is 14 residues. This chain uses TRBV20-1 with TRBJ1-5, with D maybe TRBD1 (6 bases). Sequenced here: cultured CD8+ T cells from PBMCs, sampled from culture after CMV antigen stimulation. This clonotype originated in a human donor in good health (CMV status not recorded). Some clones in this sample may be carry-over from other donors' samples. This CDR3 is CSARDLQGFQPQHF. The DNA of the CDR3 is TGCAGTGCTAGAGATTTGCAGGGGTTTCAGCCCCAGCATTTT.